This paragraph covers one TCR beta chain sequence. In its sample, this clonotype was seen a few times. The antigen this receptor binds is unknown. No much larger clone exists at a distance of one base, and base qualities are not known. The data derive from a study of identical twins (dated by TCRdb to 2016 to 2017). Regarding the complete study: To test whether fetal clonotypes persist, this study deep-sequenced TCR alpha and beta repertoires from monozygotic twins, from unrelated adults of various ages, and from cord blood. To rule out contamination, replicate twin experiments were performed at different times with different library preparation protocols.

The CDR3 goes from the cysteine to the phenylalanine over 14 residues. Only the CDR3 DNA is retained, 42 bases long and in frame from the first base. CDR1 and CDR2, per the germline V gene, are LGHNA and YNFKEQ. Cut back by 1 base and 1 base, the V and J ends lie 7 bases apart. All donors were healthy Caucasians. Three pairs of female monozygotic twins, all aged about 18 to 30 years, were included in the twin cohort. Using Miltenyi CD45RO+ enrichment and human naive T-cell isolation kits, memory (CD45RO+) and naive T cells were isolated from PBMC. The library was made by 5' RACE. The data were produced on an Illumina HiSeq 2000. Template switching added a universal primer binding site, and the final cDNA carried a unique molecular identifier that allowed TCR cDNA molecules to be counted accurately. Specific primers in the conserved constant-segment region were used to synthesize first-strand cDNA for TCR alpha and beta chains. Each cDNA library was double barcoded, with a SMART-Mk sample barcode plus Illumina barcodes, to control for contamination. Two successive PCR steps introduced TruSeq adapter sequences along with Illumina sample barcodes. The Illumina HiSeq platform was used with custom primers to sequence TCR alpha and beta cDNA libraries. From the authors' description of their analysis: MiGEC was used to process raw reads and extract unique molecular identifiers, and MiXCR was used to find CDR3 positions. For each individual, recombination models were inferred using an EM algorithm with the repgenHMM and IGoR tools. The analysis of shared clonotypes was done with the tcR package in R, with sharing normalized by the product of cloneset sizes. To study raw recombination free of thymic and clonal selection effects, out-of-frame nonproductive sequences were analyzed. TCRdb ran its own pipeline on the public reads, namely fastp trimming at Q25 and MiXCR clone calling, and kept in-frame beta chains. One record per CDR3 amino acid sequence lists the most common genes and DNA. The authors' filters were not applied to this entry. This sample holds nearly 250,000 distinct CDR3 sequences; roughly 7% were observed only once. About 3.6% of the sample belongs to the ten largest clones.

Overall results and qualifications from the work: Because the same donors could not be followed over many years, the conclusions relied on cross-sectional statistical analysis. A weaker excess of twin sharing was found in beta out-of-frame sequences because the signal-to-noise ratio was lowered by fewer shared sequences. Zero-insertion analyses could be partly confounded by invariant T cells such as MAIT and iNKT, although diverse VJ usage argued against such confounding for most clonotypes. Out-of-frame TCR alpha sharing in monozygotic twins was systematically underestimated by recombination models, whereas sharing between unrelated individuals was in agreement with the recombination models. Out-of-frame TCR alpha sequences shared between twins showed an excess of low generation-probability sequences compared with coincidental sharing between unrelated individuals. Fewer insertions were carried by abundant cord blood beta clonotypes, a similar but weaker trend appeared in young adult naive repertoires, and no such trend appeared in memory repertoires.

The same data also went into a second study, on yellow fever vaccine responses in identical twins. Per the second study: The authors reported that the T cell response to vaccination in identical twins appeared partly convergent and partly personalized. Focusing on identical twins, the study followed the T cell clones that responded to the vaccine, and did so with precision.

The chain links TRBV4-2 with TRBJ1-1; there is no confident call for the D gene. Specimen: memory (CD45RO+) T cells sorted from blood. This specimen's cell subset or site label, interpreted: CD45RO+ enriched T cells. This clonotype was obtained from a woman under 30 in good health. The DNA reads as follows: TGTGCCAGCAGCCAAGCCGGACGGAACACTGAAGCTTTCTTT. Translated, it gives CASSQAGRNTEAFF.